This entry lists 19 T cell receptor beta chains sequenced from one sample in a study of response to subunit inactivated influenza vaccine (dated by TCRdb to the late 2010s). The protocol used for the library was RT-PCR. The run used an Illumina HiSeq 2500. The public reads were reanalyzed by TCRdb: fastp trimming at Q25, MiXCR alignment, in-frame beta chains only. Rows matching on CDR3 protein sequence are summarized as one entry with the most common DNA and genes. This sample gives more than 500,000 distinct CDR3 sequences in total; 11% of them show up just once. The ten largest clonotypes hold more than 9.5% of the sample. These data also formed part of another study, on T cells expressing NK-cell markers. The second study, in turn, reports: TCR beta cDNA libraries were made by 5'RACE template switching that added a universal primer site and unique molecular identifiers.

The sequencing here drew on PBMCs from blood, taken on the day of vaccination. Receptor source: a man between 45 and 60 years old who received an inactivated influenza vaccine. Donor details come from another sample of the same person, matched by shared clones.

The chain carries TRBV7-9 and TRBJ2-5; possibly TRBD2 for D (5 bases). The CDR3 sequence is 14 residues long. CDR1 SEHNR and CDR2 FQNEAQ come from the germline V gene (reference sequence). Trimming shortened V by 5 bases and J by 4 bases, and 14 bases separated the two germline ends. The CDR3: CASSPPPLGETQYF. CDR3 nucleotide sequence: TGTGCCAGCAGCCCCCCCCCACTAGGAGAGACCCAGTACTTC.

V and J are TRBV20-1 and TRBJ2-5, with 7 bases that match TRBD2. With 5 bases clipped from V and 4 bases from J, the junction kept 13 bases outside the gene matches. The CDR3 loop spans 15 amino acids. The germline V gene has CDR1 DFQATT and CDR2 SNEGSKA (reference sequence). Written as DNA, the CDR3 is TGCAGTGCTCCCATAGCGGGCCAACTTCTAGAGACCCAGTACTTC. Translated: CSAPIAGQLLETQYF.

V and J are TRBV7-9 and TRBJ1-6; D gene unclear. CDR1 and CDR2 (germline): SEHNR, FQNEAQ (reference sequence). The CDR3 extends over 15 amino acids. V gave up 1 base and J gave up 9 bases, with 13 bases separating them. CDR3 sequence: CASSLESEGTSPLHF. CDR3 DNA: TGTGCCAGCAGCTTAGAATCGGAGGGAACTTCACCCCTCCACTTT.

The table lists this clonotype with a few counts. V gene TRBV28 combines with J gene TRBJ1-5; D uncertain. Trimming took off 5 bases at V and 13 bases at J, with 12 bases between the two ends. The CDR3 consists of 11 residues. Germline-derived CDR1 and CDR2 are MDHEN and SYDVKM. The CDR3 DNA is TGTGCCAGCAGTACCCCACGGTCTCAGCATTTT. Amino acids: CASSTPRSQHF.

This clonotype has at least ten counts. The CDR3 DNA reads TGCGCCAGCAGCTTGGCCCCAAAAGGGGGTGAAGCTTTCTTT. Its translation: CASSLAPKGGEAFF. This chain joins TRBV5-1 and TRBJ1-1; D might be TRBD1 (6 bases). This CDR3 is built from 14 residues. The V and J ends lost 0 bases and 7 bases respectively, with 13 bases between them. Per germline, CDR1 SGHRS and CDR2 YFSETQ.

This clonotype has just a few counts. V usage is TRBV5-1 and J usage is TRBJ2-3, with 7 bases fitting TRBD2. Germline loops: CDR1 SGHRS, CDR2 YFSETQ. J gave up 6 bases and V 0 bases, and 7 bases lay outside the gene matches. CDR3 size: 15 residues. The CDR3 bases are TGCGCCAGCAGCTTGGCCGGGCGGGAGTTGGATACGCAGTATTTT. It codes for CASSLAGRELDTQYF.

This clonotype was picked up one time. The V and J genes are TRBV12-3 or TRBV12-4 and TRBJ2-2; 7 nucleotides agree with TRBD2. Trimming took 5 bases from V and 9 from J; bases not matched to a gene: 12. This CDR3 comprises 15 residues. In DNA, the CDR3 is TGTGCCAGCAGTCCCACAGCCAGCGGGGTTCGGGAGCTGTTTTTT. Translation: CASSPTASGVRELFF.

The chain links TRBV12-3 or TRBV12-4 to TRBJ1-4, with TRBD1 identical over 9 bases. The CDR3 is 15 residues long. V lost 5 bases and J lost 5; bases outside the gene matches: 6. The CDR3 region is CASSPSGTGNEKLFF. For the CDR3, the DNA is TGTGCCAGCAGTCCCTCCGGGACAGGGAATGAAAAACTGTTTTTT.

This clonotype has just a few counts. The chain recombines TRBV12-3 or TRBV12-4 with TRBJ1-6, with D unresolved. The V end lost 7 bases, the J end lost 7 bases, and 14 bases lay between the germline ends. The CDR3 runs 14 residues. The CDR3 loop reads CASTSRQTNSPLHF. The CDR3 nucleotides read TGTGCCAGCACCTCTAGGCAGACAAATTCACCCCTCCACTTT.

This clonotype came up many times. The J gene is TRBJ2-1, the V gene TRBV2, with D hard to call. The germline V and J ends were trimmed by 7 bases and 4 bases, with 11 bases remaining between them. The CDR3 covers 13 residues. Germline V gives CDR1 SNHLY, CDR2 FYNNEI. The CDR3 DNA sequence: TGTGCCAGCACACGACTCCTTTACAATGAGCAGTTCTTC. Translating it yields CASTRLLYNEQFF.

This clonotype was seen more than once but under ten times. CDR3 amino acids: CATSDAFRATGANVLTF. The CDR3 nucleotides are TGTGCCACCAGTGACGCATTCAGGGCGACTGGGGCCAACGTCCTGACTTTC. V is TRBV24-1 and J is TRBJ2-6, with a weak D call TRBD1 (5 bases). This CDR3 has 17 amino acids. Germline V gene lookup returns CDR1 KGHDR and CDR2 SFDVKD. The ends were cut back, 4 bases at V and 2 bases at J, with 14 bases in the middle.

This clonotype has more than one count but fewer than ten. This chain joins TRBV5-1 and TRBJ2-7; D not certain. Germline V gives CDR1 SGHRS, CDR2 YFSETQ. V shed 5 bases and J shed 5 bases, with 14 bases lying between them. The length of the CDR3 is 13 residues. CDR3 protein: CASRIHPKDEQYF. As DNA, the CDR3 is TGCGCCAGCAGGATTCACCCTAAAGACGAGCAGTACTTC.

The sample holds a few counts of this clonotype. The genes are TRBV5-1 and TRBJ2-7; the match to TRBD1 covers 9 bases. V shed 3 bases, J shed 5 bases, and the junction held 6 bases outside the gene matches. Germline V gene data show CDR1 as SGHRS and CDR2 as YFSETQ. CDR3 length equals 14 residues. Here the CDR3 DNA reads TGCGCCAGCAGCTGGGAGGGACAGGGCAACGAGCAGTACTTC. Translated, it gives CASSWEGQGNEQYF. Combining the CDR3 with reference TRBV5-1 and TRBJ2-7 gives the whole variable domain KAGVTQTPRYLIKTRGQQVTLSCSPISGHRSVSWYQQTPGQGLQFLFEYFSETQRNKGNFPGRFSGRQFSNSRSEMNVSTLELGDSALYLCASSWEGQGNEQYFGPGTRLTVT.

This clonotype was seen only a few times. The V gene is TRBV5-1, the J gene TRBJ1-1, with a possible D match to TRBD1 (6 bases). The germline V gene encodes CDR1 SGHRS and CDR2 YFSETQ. This CDR3 region has 19 residues. V lost 2 bases and J 1 base, leaving 24 bases between the germline ends. DNA for the CDR3: TGCGCCAGCAGCTTCACATCAGGACAGTATCGTTCTAGGAACACTGAAGCTTTCTTT. Its translation: CASSFTSGQYRSRNTEAFF.

The V and J genes are TRBV19 and TRBJ2-1; no firm D call. V was trimmed by 4 bases and J by 0 bases, leaving 10 bases between them. This CDR3 contains 15 residues. Germline-derived CDR1 and CDR2 are LNHDA and SQIVND (reference sequence). In DNA form, the CDR3 reads TGTGCCAGTAGTACCTCCCCCAGCTCCTACAATGAGCAGTTCTTC. Amino acids: CASSTSPSSYNEQFF.

This clonotype has a handful of counts. CDR3 nucleotides: TGCAGTGCCCCTGATCTTCGACTAGCGGGGTTCACAGATACGCAGTATTTT. Translation gives CSAPDLRLAGFTDTQYF. The rearrangement links TRBV20-1 to TRBJ2-3; TRBD2 agrees at 11 bases. The CDR3 spans 17 residues. J was trimmed by 2 bases and V by 6 bases; bases with no gene match: 13. Germline CDR1 is DFQATT and CDR2 is SNEGSKA (reference sequence).

The chain combines TRBV12-3 or TRBV12-4 with TRBJ1-5; maybe TRBD1 (6 bases). The CDR3 totals 14 residues. Deletions cut 3 bases from V and 3 bases from J, with 9 bases between. The CDR3 nucleotides are TGTGCCAGCAGTTTTAACAGGGTCAATCAGCCCCAGCATTTT. This translates into CASSFNRVNQPQHF.

The table lists this clonotype with many counts. The CDR3 protein is CASSGQGIGSYNEQFF. The CDR3 DNA reads as TGTGCCAGCAGCGGGCAGGGTATCGGGTCCTACAATGAGCAGTTCTTC. The chain uses TRBV5-6 and TRBJ2-1, with D maybe TRBD1 (5 bases). Trimming took off 4 bases at V and 1 base at J, with 15 bases between the two ends. The CDR3 loop spans 16 amino acids. CDR1 is SGHDT, CDR2 YYEEEE, per germline.

The table lists this clonotype with many counts. The CDR3: CASSLSWTGSYEQYF. The CDR3 coding sequence is TGCGCCAGCAGCTTGTCCTGGACAGGGTCCTACGAGCAGTACTTC. The J gene is TRBJ2-7, the V gene TRBV5-1; TRBD1 aligns across 8 bases. V was clipped by 1 base and J by 1 base; unmatched bases: 4. This CDR3 has 15 residues. Germline assignment: CDR1 SGHRS and CDR2 YFSETQ.